This TCR beta chain was profiled in a study of vaccination and CD4 T cells after COVID-19. Looking at the study overall: Sampling after COVID took place at a median of around 110 days (range 35 to 161) following diagnosis. Study-level results: Within the convalescent patients, spike mono-reactivity was found in 304 of 307 vaccine-specific clones.

This clonotype turned up a few times. What it recognizes is unknown. Cultured CD4+ T cell DNA was sequenced using the Oncomine TCR Beta short-read assay. Genomic DNA extraction was carried out from cultured CD4+ T cells. TCRdb analysed the PCR reads with MiXCR anew, one entry per CDR3 protein. The data hold approximately 25,000 distinct CDR3 sequences, with around 62% observed a single time. Germline V gene lookup returns CDR1 GTSNPN and CDR2 SVGIG (reference sequence). Trimming took 5 bases from V and 4 from J, leaving 12 bases between them. The CDR3 totals 13 residues. The sample's treatment: approximately 11-day PBMC culture with coronavirus spike peptide pools or control peptides (ViraFEST assay). At both days 3 and 7, half the medium was replaced with fresh IL-2 medium.

The sample taken for sequencing was CD4+ T cells from blood, cultured in vitro. The chain joins TRBV30 to TRBJ1-5, with D unclear. This receptor was obtained from a human donor who had recovered from COVID-19. This CDR3 reads CAWSNSLNQPQHF. CDR3 in DNA: TGTGCCTGGTCGAATTCCCTAAATCAGCCCCAGCATTTT.